The source of this T cell receptor (beta chain) is a study of T cell responses to AZD1222 COVID-19 vaccine (dated by TCRdb to the early 2020s). Some background on the complete study: A total of 230 or so trial participants underwent TCR sequencing, of whom some 210 received two doses of AZD1222 and about 25 received two doses of the MenACWY control vaccine. Trial participants were enrolled into age subgroups of 18-55, 56-69 and 70-plus years, which contained approximately 150, 30 and 60 TCR-sequenced participants, respectively.

The CDR3 regions of human TCRbeta chains were analyzed by immunosequencing. Regarding the original processing steps: Repertoire TCRs were checked for matches against a reference library of SARS-CoV-2-specific TCRs that had been generated using the MIRA antigen-specificity platform. Breadth was defined as the fraction of unique TCRs that were SARS-CoV-2-associated. Depth was defined as the fraction of total T cells that were SARS-CoV-2-associated. Each spike-specific TCR was assigned to its reactive spike region and to a CD4 or CD8 class using the MIRA data. Log10-transformed breadth and depth values were compared by one-way ANOVA with Sidak's multiple comparisons tests. Entries here come from immuneACCESS through TCRdb and include only in-frame sequences with V and J called. Some clones fail to appear in such tables; in the studies checked, an unresolved V gene covers under half of the shortfall, and the cause of the remainder is unknown. V, J and clone size reflect that table, while D and trimming were determined from the DNA. The sample table lists just over 15,000 clones, 88% of them with a count of one. The ten largest clonotypes hold approximately 2.9% of the sample.

The germline V gene sets CDR1 to MNHNS and CDR2 to SASEGT. The CDR3 measures 14 amino acids from cysteine to phenylalanine. CDR3 DNA only is kept here, 42 bases in frame from base 1. Trimming costs V 3 bases and J 7 bases, and their ends lie 13 bases apart. Of note for this clone: No antigen is known for it. Base qualities are not provided; no much larger clone lies one nucleotide away.

The sample's time point label is to be understood as: about 28 days (+/-7) after the second vaccine dose. Because spike-specific TCR depth and breadth did not differ between the two schedules, AZD1222 recipients who got a second dose at roughly 4 weeks were pooled with those who got a second dose at roughly 12 weeks. The vaccinee samples were drawn from two UK trials, COV001 and COV002, one of which was a single-blind randomized controlled phase 2/3 trial testing AZD1222 (ChAdOx1 nCoV-19) in healthy adults. For TCRbeta chain sequencing, PBMC samples were collected from trial participants at day 0 and at day 28 after the second dose. What the authors observed across the whole study: No day 14 peak-response samples were available, so repertoires were characterized only after the peak T cell response. Participants were mostly white British, with more females than males. The authors suggested clonal diversity may have been underestimated. Reportedly, almost half of the unique spike-specific TCRs recognized epitopes lying outside the regions that are mutated in the B.1.351 and B.1.1.7 variants. In the small 56-69-year group, the increase in depth fell short of significance, most likely because of low power. Spike-specific TCR breadth and depth rose significantly after two AZD1222 doses compared with day 0 and with MenACWY recipients. Conclusions about previously exposed vaccinees are limited, since just 6 or 7 AZD1222 recipients were seropositive for SARS-CoV-2 at baseline. The whole spike protein was spanned by vaccine-associated CD4 TCRs, and dominant responses were seen in regions 160-218 and 743-854.

The sequence was collected from an adult who received the AZD1222 COVID-19 vaccine. Sequenced here: peripheral blood, sampled 28 days after the second AZD1222 dose. The V gene is TRBV6-1 and the J gene is TRBJ2-1; TRBD2 is a possible D gene, resting on 5 matching bases. Read as DNA, the sequence is TGTGCCAGCAGTGATGACTGGACGGGGAATGAGCAGTTCTTC. Translated, it reads CASSDDWTGNEQFF.